This entry describes one T cell receptor (beta chain). Using immunoSEQ multiplex PCR, the repertoire was profiled, and TCRdb retains in-frame clones only, with some absent. The sample has roughly 130,000 clones; over 75% are singletons. The sample comes from a study of control samples from healthy donors and cancer patients. With 3 bases removed from V and 1 base from J, the gap between germline ends came to 10 bases. Germline V gene lookup returns CDR1 SGHRS and CDR2 YFSETQ. This CDR3 has 14 amino acids. V is TRBV5-1 and J is TRBJ1-1, with D perhaps TRBD1 (6 bases). The sample comprised blood. The receptor's source is a man between 45 and 60 years old in good health. In nucleotides, the CDR3 is TGCGCCAGCAGCTATACAGGGAGGAACACTGAAGCTTTCTTT. Its translation is CASSYTGRNTEAFF.